The clone carrying this T cell receptor (beta chain) was counted only a few times. The antigen remains unidentified. This sample was included in a study of OX40 agonist ivuxolimab in advanced cancers. General study results and limits: The study found that CD8+ T cells averaged more expanded clones than CD4+.

Sequencing used immunoSEQ multiplex PCR; TCRdb keeps in-frame clones, though not all of them. The sample carries approximately 82,000 clones, roughly 92% recorded once. The germline V and J ends were trimmed by 6 bases and 0 bases, with 15 bases remaining between them. Germline V lookup: CDR1 LNHDA, CDR2 SQIVND (reference sequence). The CDR3 consists of 15 residues. The receptor's source is an adult with an advanced solid tumor such as melanoma, head and neck, liver or kidney cancer. V and J are TRBV19 and TRBJ2-7; D may be TRBD1 (6 bases). The material sequenced was CD4+ or CD8+ T cells sorted from blood, taken in a trial of the OX40 agonist ivuxolimab. The CDR3 here is CASRRDTTSSYEQYF. CDR3 in DNA: TGTGCCAGTAGAAGGGACACAACCTCCTCCTACGAGCAGTACTTC.